The 29 T cell receptor beta chains below come from one sample, sequenced in a study of control samples from healthy donors and cancer patients. Libraries were prepared by immunoSEQ multiplex PCR; TCRdb keeps only in-frame clonotypes and omits some of them. The sample comprises some 150,000 clones, nearly 96% of which are singletons, and approximately 0.93% rests with the top ten. Sequences were obtained from blood. These receptor sequences come from a woman aged 30 to 39 in good health.

The rearrangement joins TRBV5-6 to TRBJ2-2; D gene ambiguous. Trimming took 0 bases from V and 3 from J, leaving 3 bases between them. Per germline, CDR1 SGHDT and CDR2 YYEEEE. The CDR3 extends over 13 amino acids. CDR3 coding DNA: TGTGCCAGCAGCTTGGGAGACACCGGGGAGCTGTTTTTT. Translating gives CASSLGDTGELFF.

J is TRBJ1-3 and V is TRBV7-6; no clear D. V was clipped by 7 bases and J by 1 base, with 8 bases between them. Germline V gene sequence: CDR1 SGHVS, CDR2 FNYEAQ. CDR3 length: 13 residues. CDR3 DNA sequence: TGTGCCAGCACGTTAGGGTCTGGAAACACCATATATTTT. It specifies CASTLGSGNTIYF.

V and J are TRBV7-3 and TRBJ2-1, with 9 bases identical to TRBD2. The CDR3 covers 16 residues. The germline CDR1 and CDR2 sequences are SGHTA and FQGTGA. The J segment lost 2 bases and the V segment lost 0 bases, leaving 2 bases of the junction unmatched. The CDR3 sequence: CASSLTASGAYNEQFF. Here the CDR3 DNA reads TGTGCCAGCAGCTTAACGGCTAGCGGGGCCTACAATGAGCAGTTCTTC.

This sequence joins TRBV7-9 and TRBJ2-3, with no clear D. V gave up 2 bases and J gave up 8 bases, with 17 bases separating them. CDR1 and CDR2 (germline): SEHNR, FQNEAQ (reference sequence). The CDR3 runs to 15 residues. The CDR3 reads CASSLLPQSSSTQYF. The CDR3 DNA sequence: TGTGCCAGCAGCTTATTGCCTCAAAGCTCGTCTACGCAGTATTTT.

In DNA form, the CDR3 reads TGTGCCAGCAGCCGGGACTCCAAAAGAAACAATGAGCAGTTCTTC. Its translation is CASSRDSKRNNEQFF. The rearrangement joins TRBV7-2 to TRBJ2-1; weak D call: TRBD2 (6 bases). The germline V and J ends were trimmed by 5 bases and 5 bases, with 16 bases remaining between them. CDR1 and CDR2 from the germline V gene are SGHTA and FQGNSA. The CDR3 loop spans 15 amino acids.

The chain employs TRBV28 and TRBJ2-7; possibly TRBD1 or TRBD2 for D (5 bases each). V gave up 5 bases and J gave up 5 bases, with 16 bases separating them. Germline V gene lookup returns CDR1 MDHEN and CDR2 SYDVKM. The CDR3 is made up of 14 amino acids. CDR3 DNA sequence: TGTGCCAGCAGTACCGGGACCCCACGCGACGAGCAGTACTTC. This codes for CASSTGTPRDEQYF.

The J gene is TRBJ1-1, the V gene TRBV9; no firm D call. The germline V gene has CDR1 SGDLS and CDR2 YYNGEE. This CDR3 contains 16 residues. Trimming took 0 bases from V and 1 from J, leaving 13 bases between them. CDR3 amino acids: CASSVAGEAKNTEAFF. Written as DNA, the CDR3 is TGTGCCAGCAGCGTAGCTGGGGAGGCCAAGAACACTGAAGCTTTCTTT.

This rearrangement joins TRBV3-1 (or the pseudogene TRBV3-2) to TRBJ1-1, with D unclear. This CDR3 has 14 residues. CDR1 is LGHDT, CDR2 YNNKEL, per germline (reference sequence). Trimming took 1 base from V and 5 from J, leaving 11 bases between them. The chain's CDR3 is CASSQVVGLTEAFF. As DNA, the CDR3 is TGTGCCAGCAGCCAAGTGGTGGGTTTGACTGAAGCTTTCTTT.

This chain uses TRBV2 with TRBJ1-2, with D possibly TRBD1 on 5 matching bases. Trimming removed 4 bases from V and 4 bases from J, with 13 bases in between. CDR1 and CDR2 from the germline V gene are SNHLY and FYNNEI. This CDR3 is 14 amino acids long. The CDR3 DNA sequence: TGTGCCAGCAGTGCCTCGGGACCGATCTATGGCTACACCTTC. Amino acids: CASSASGPIYGYTF.

This sequence joins TRBV24-1 and TRBJ2-1; D is unclear. The CDR3 loop spans 11 amino acids. V lost 6 bases, J lost 5 bases, and 4 bases lay in between. Germline loops: CDR1 KGHDR, CDR2 SFDVKD. In DNA form, the CDR3 reads TGTGCCACCAGTTGGGACAATGAGCAGTTCTTC. Its translation is CATSWDNEQFF.

The rearrangement uses TRBV7-8 and TRBJ2-3, with 7 bases matching TRBD2. CDR3 length: 15 residues. Germline loops: CDR1 SGHVS, CDR2 FQNEAQ. The junction had 9 bases not matched to a gene; V was cut back by 3 bases and J by 6 bases. Here the CDR3 reads CASSFVGGVVDTQYF. CDR3 DNA: TGTGCCAGCAGCTTTGTGGGGGGGGTGGTGGATACGCAGTATTTT.

This chain links TRBV7-8 with TRBJ2-7, with D unclear. The CDR3 contains 11 residues. The germline gives CDR1 SGHVS, CDR2 FQNEAQ. Trimming pared 1 base from V and 5 bases from J, leaving 3 bases between. The CDR3 protein is CASSLVDEQYF. The CDR3 DNA follows: TGTGCCAGCAGCTTAGTTGACGAGCAGTACTTC.

This rearrangement joins TRBV28 to TRBJ2-1; TRBD2 matches 9 bases. Germline lookup yields CDR1 MDHEN and CDR2 SYDVKM. The V gene end was trimmed by 6 bases and the J gene end by 6 bases; junction bases not matched to a gene: 12. This CDR3 contains 16 residues. CDR3 protein: CASRSPGREGLNEQFF. Written as DNA, the CDR3 is TGTGCCAGCAGGTCACCGGGGCGGGAGGGTCTCAATGAGCAGTTCTTC.

About this clone itself: One junction end disagrees with the germline gene, perhaps due to a read error. The chain uses TRBV7-7 and TRBJ2-7, with D tentatively TRBD1 (6 bases). CDR3 size: 13 residues. Germline assignment: CDR1 SSHAT and CDR2 FNYEAQ (reference sequence). The CDR3, as DNA: TGTGCTAGCAGCCTAGATGGACAGTCTGAGCAGTACTTC. Translating gives CASSLDGQSEQYF. Full variable domain (remainder filled in from reference TRBV7-7 and TRBJ2-7): GAGVSQSPRYKVTKRGQDVTLRCDPISSHATLYWYQQALGQGPEFLTYFNYEAQPDKSGLPSDRFSAERPEGSISTLTIQRTEQRDSAMYRCASSLDGQSEQYFGPGTRLTVT.

The chain recombines TRBV9 with TRBJ2-3; D is unclear. This CDR3 has 13 residues. Germline V lookup: CDR1 SGDLS, CDR2 YYNGEE. V was clipped by 0 bases and J by 1 base, with 3 bases between them. The CDR3 sequence is CASSVDGTDTQYF. CDR3 sequence (DNA): TGTGCCAGCAGCGTAGATGGCACAGATACGCAGTATTTT.

The genes are TRBV11-3 and TRBJ2-1; the match to TRBD2 covers 13 bases. V lost 5 bases and J lost 9; bases outside the gene matches: 7. CDR1 is SGHNT and CDR2 is YENEEA in the germline V gene. The CDR3 loop spans 15 amino acids. CDR3 amino acids: CASSPGLAGESEQFF. The CDR3, as DNA: TGTGCCAGCAGCCCTGGACTAGCGGGAGAGAGTGAGCAGTTCTTC.

The chain couples TRBV18 to TRBJ2-6; D is possibly TRBD2 (6 bases). This CDR3 contains 16 residues. Trimming removed 6 bases at V and 0 bases at J, with 12 bases between. The germline V gene has CDR1 KGHSH and CDR2 LQKENI. CDR3 in amino acids: CASSRDGYSGANVLTF. For the CDR3, the DNA is TGTGCCAGCTCGCGGGACGGATACTCTGGGGCCAACGTCCTGACTTTC.

The chain recombines TRBV7-9 with TRBJ2-5, with D possibly being TRBD2 (5 bases). This CDR3 contains 13 residues. The germline V and J ends were trimmed by 3 bases and 5 bases, with 10 bases remaining between them. Germline-derived CDR1 and CDR2 are SEHNR and FQNEAQ (reference sequence). The CDR3 region is CASSFRERETQYF. CDR3 bases: TGTGCCAGCAGCTTCCGGGAACGGGAGACCCAGTACTTC.

The chain employs TRBV5-6 and TRBJ1-5; D perhaps matches TRBD1 (6 bases). Looked up from germline, CDR1 is SGHDT and CDR2 is YYEEEE. CDR3 size: 12 residues. V was trimmed by 4 bases and J by 6 bases, leaving 8 bases between them. The CDR3: CASSVRGQPQHF. The CDR3 coding sequence is TGTGCCAGCAGCGTCAGGGGTCAGCCCCAGCATTTT.

J is TRBJ2-1 and V is TRBV7-3; TRBD2 aligns across 7 bases. V lost 5 bases, J lost 7 bases, and 17 bases stayed unmatched. The germline gives CDR1 SGHTA, CDR2 FQGTGA. CDR3 length equals 17 residues. DNA for the CDR3: TGTGCCAGCAGCCCCTCCTTGGTGGCGGGAGCCTGGAATGAGCAGTTCTTC. It encodes CASSPSLVAGAWNEQFF.

The genes are TRBV28 and TRBJ2-7; 7 bases map to TRBD1. The CDR3 contains 14 residues. The V segment lost 10 bases and the J segment 0 bases; nucleotides outside the gene matches: 9. The germline V gene encodes CDR1 MDHEN and CDR2 SYDVKM. This CDR3 is CATRGRLSSYEQYF. The CDR3 DNA follows: TGTGCCACAAGGGGGCGTCTGAGCTCCTACGAGCAGTACTTC. Drawing the rest from reference TRBV28 and TRBJ2-7, the complete variable domain is DVKVTQSSRYLVKRTGEKVFLECVQDMDHENMFWYRQDPGLGLRLIYFSYDVKMKEKGDIPEGYSVSREKKERFSLILESASTNQTSMYLCATRGRLSSYEQYFGPGTRLTVT.

The chain joins TRBV29-1 to TRBJ2-2; 10 nucleotides agree with TRBD1. The V and J ends lost 6 bases and 0 bases, in that order; junction bases with no gene match: 7. Looked up from germline, CDR1 is SQVTM and CDR2 is ANQGSEA. The CDR3 extends over 16 amino acids. The chain's CDR3 is CSVTGTGDPNTGELFF. As DNA, the CDR3 is TGCAGCGTCACCGGGACAGGGGACCCGAACACCGGGGAGCTGTTTTTT.

This clone has a single count. The genes are TRBV18 and TRBJ2-3; D call uncertain. The CDR3 covers 13 residues. Trimming shortened V by 2 bases and J by 3 bases, and 6 bases separated the two germline ends. Germline CDR1 is KGHSH and CDR2 is LQKENI. The CDR3 nucleotides are TGTGCCAGCTCACCAGACGAAACAGATACGCAGTATTTT. This encodes CASSPDETDTQYF.

The table lists this clone with a count of one. The rearrangement joins TRBV30 to TRBJ2-7; D possibly corresponds to TRBD2 (5 bases). V lost 2 bases to trimming and J lost 2 bases, with 16 bases between them. The CDR3 totals 15 residues. The V gene's germline CDR1 is GTSNPN and CDR2 SVGIG (reference sequence). In nucleotides, the CDR3 is TGTGCCTGGAGTCCCCTTCGGCCTAGCCCCTACGAGCAGTACTTC. Translating it yields CAWSPLRPSPYEQYF.

This chain joins TRBV2 and TRBJ2-1; a possible D gene is TRBD2 (6 bases). Per the germline V gene, CDR1 is SNHLY and CDR2 is FYNNEI. The CDR3 spans 15 residues. V lost 4 bases to trimming and J lost 9 bases, with 19 bases between them. For the CDR3, the DNA is TGTGCCAGCAGTGGGCCTAGCGCCCTGGGGAGTGAGCAGTTCTTC. It yields the protein CASSGPSALGSEQFF.

This sequence joins TRBV5-4 and TRBJ1-2; 10 nucleotides align to TRBD1. Germline assignment: CDR1 SGHNT and CDR2 YYREEE (reference sequence). With V trimmed by 4 bases and J by 6 bases, 6 bases remained unmatched. This CDR3 has 14 residues. CDR3 residues: CASSRDRGPDGYTF. Written as DNA, the CDR3 is TGTGCCAGCAGCAGAGACAGGGGGCCCGATGGCTACACCTTC.

V and J are TRBV28 and TRBJ1-2; maybe TRBD1 (5 bases). The CDR3 sequence is 13 residues long. The V end lost 5 bases, the J end lost 4 bases, and 11 bases lay between the germline ends. Germline CDR1 is MDHEN and CDR2 is SYDVKM. The CDR3 is CASSHRQRYGYTF. The DNA for the CDR3 is TGTGCCAGCAGTCATCGACAGCGCTATGGCTACACCTTC.

The chain is built from TRBV19 and TRBJ1-1; D might be TRBD1 (6 bases). From germline, CDR1 is LNHDA and CDR2 SQIVND (reference sequence). V was shortened by 5 bases and J by 11 bases, with 12 bases between the two germline ends. The CDR3 covers 11 residues. CDR3 protein: CASSYRAGAFF. CDR3 sequence (DNA): TGTGCCAGTAGTTACAGGGCGGGCGCTTTCTTT.

The chain uses TRBV6-5 and TRBJ1-2; TRBD1 aligns across 7 bases. Looked up from germline, CDR1 is MNHEY and CDR2 is SVGAGI. After removal of 5 bases from V and 5 bases from J, the junction contained 5 bases not matched to a gene. CDR3 length equals 13 residues. CDR3 coding DNA: TGTGCCAGCAGTCAGACAGGGCGATATGGCTACACCTTC. Amino acids: CASSQTGRYGYTF.